This T cell receptor beta chain was identified in a study of PD-L1 blockade in urothelial cancer. Overall study context: Patients had undergone 0 to 3 prior chemotherapy regimens.

Profiled with immunoSEQ multiplex PCR; TCRdb holds only in-frame clones, not every one. The sample has 38,000 or so clones; around 83% are singletons. Germline CDR1 is SGHDT and CDR2 is YYEEEE. After removal of 7 bases from V and 8 bases from J, the junction contained 8 bases not matched to a gene. The CDR3 covers 14 residues. Sequences were derived from PBMCs, sampled around atezolizumab (anti-PD-L1) treatment. This receptor was taken from a man aged 60-69 years with urothelial cancer. This chain uses TRBV5-6 with TRBJ1-6; 8 nucleotides align to TRBD1. The CDR3 DNA is TGTGCCAGCTCCCGGACAGGGCAAGATTCACCCCTCCACTTT. Encoded protein: CASSRTGQDSPLHF.